This is a list of T cell receptor beta chains from one sample in a study of blood T cell repertoires in COVID-19. Repertoires were generated with immunoSEQ multiplex PCR, while TCRdb's copy carries only in-frame clones and drops some. The table includes 200,000 or so clones, roughly nine tenths detected once. Input material: peripheral blood. The receptors were sampled from a woman between 45 and 65 years old with acute or convalescent COVID-19. Both conserved end residues are part of each CDR3. A D gene is named only where the DNA matches it firmly. Some rows have no size entry. The others give once, few or many, or a class for an expanded clone.

v_gene	d_gene	j_gene	abundance	CDR3nt	CDR3aa
TRBV5-1	.	TRBJ2-7	.	TGCGCCAGCAGCTTGGAAACTCCCTTTCAGCAGTACTTC	CASSLETPFQQYF
TRBV19	.	TRBJ1-5	.	TGTGCCAGTGCCAGGGGAAGGGATCAGCCCCAGCATTTT	CASARGRDQPQHF
TRBV9	.	TRBJ2-5	.	TGTGCCAGCAGCCCACCCCAGGGAGAGACCCAGTACTTC	CASSPPQGETQYF
TRBV3-1/TRBV3-2	.	TRBJ2-4	.	TGTGCCAGCAGCCAAGATTCCGGGTACATTCAGTACTTC	CASSQDSGYIQYF
TRBV19	TRBD1	TRBJ2-3	.	TGTGCCAGTAGGTTACAGGGGGCGCATGTTACAGATACGCAGTATTTT	CASRLQGAHVTDTQYF
TRBV4-1	.	TRBJ2-1	.	TGCGCCAGCAGCCAAGATCGGGGAGGCGGGCCTGCCTACAATGAGCAGTTCTTC	CASSQDRGGGPAYNEQFF
TRBV6-5	TRBD1	TRBJ1-2	.	TGTGCCGGGACTTTGACAGGGGAGTTTGGCTACACCTTC	CAGTLTGEFGYTF
TRBV4-3	TRBD2	TRBJ2-3	.	TGCGCCAGCAGCCGAGATCTAGCGGTTCTTCCCACAGATACGCAGTATTTT	CASSRDLAVLPTDTQYF
TRBV7-9	TRBD2	TRBJ2-7	.	TGTGCCAGCAGCTTGGGGACTAGCGGGGGGTCAGAGCAGTACTTC	CASSLGTSGGSEQYF
TRBV5-8	.	TRBJ1-5	many	TGTGCCAGCAGCTTGTGGAGGTCCCAACGTCCTAATCAGCCCCAGCATTTT	CASSLWRSQRPNQPQHF
TRBV7-2	.	TRBJ2-7	.	TGTGCCAGCAGCTTGACAGGCTTCTCCTACGAGCAGTACTTC	CASSLTGFSYEQYF
TRBV7-2	TRBD2	TRBJ2-5	.	TGTGCCAGCAGCCAGGGTCTAGCGGGAATAGAGACCCAGTACTTC	CASSQGLAGIETQYF
TRBV3-1/TRBV3-2	.	TRBJ1-5	.	TGTGCCAGCAGCCTTGGTTCGGGCAATCAGCCCCAGCATTTT	CASSLGSGNQPQHF
TRBV19	TRBD1	TRBJ1-2	.	TGTGCCAGTAGCGGGACAGGGGGTAACTATGGCTACACCTTC	CASSGTGGNYGYTF
TRBV7-2	.	TRBJ2-7	.	TGTGCCAGCAGCTTAGACTTCGACTACGAGCAGTACTTC	CASSLDFDYEQYF
TRBV30	.	TRBJ2-7	.	TGTGCCTGGGACAACGACTACGAGCAGTACTTC	CAWDNDYEQYF
TRBV6-6	TRBD1	TRBJ1-2	.	TGTGCCAGCACCCAGACAGGGACGTCGGGAGGCTACACCTTC	CASTQTGTSGGYTF
TRBV5-1	.	TRBJ1-1	few	TGCGCCAGCAGCTTGGATGTTTCCAGTATGAACACTGAAGCTTTCTTT	CASSLDVSSMNTEAFF
TRBV7-6	.	TRBJ1-2	.	TGTGCCAGCAGCTTAGCAGGGGATGGCTACACCTTC	CASSLAGDGYTF
TRBV29-1	.	TRBJ2-6	.	TGCAGCGTCTGGGACACCAACGTCCTGACTTTC	CSVWDTNVLTF
TRBV19	.	TRBJ1-1	.	TGTGCCAGTAGTATAGGCGAGGGGGTACCCACTGAAGCTTTCTTT	CASSIGEGVPTEAFF
TRBV7-9	.	TRBJ1-1	.	TGTGCCAGCCAGCCCGGCTCGGGATGGACTGAAGCTTTCTTT	CASQPGSGWTEAFF
TRBV10-3	.	TRBJ1-2	.	TGTGCCATGCGACAGGCCTCGAGTGCGGGCTACACCTTC	CAMRQASSAGYTF
TRBV11-2	.	TRBJ2-1	.	TGTGCCAGCACTCGACCACAGAACTACAATGAGCAGTTCTTC	CASTRPQNYNEQFF
TRBV4-2	TRBD1	TRBJ1-4	.	TGTGCCAGCAGCCGGCAGACAGGGGAAGATGAAAAACTGTTTTTT	CASSRQTGEDEKLFF
TRBV27	TRBD2	TRBJ2-1	.	TGTGCCAGCACTCGAACGGCGGGAGATTTGGGATACAATGAGCAGTTCTTC	CASTRTAGDLGYNEQFF
TRBV18	.	TRBJ2-7	.	TGTGCCAGCTCACCGGGCACCTACGAGCAGTACTTC	CASSPGTYEQYF
TRBV5-5	.	TRBJ1-6	once	TGTGCCAGCAGCTTGGATGCCCGGGAAAATTCACCCCTCCACTTT	CASSLDARENSPLHF
TRBV10-2	TRBD2	TRBJ2-1	.	TGCGCCAGCAGAACCGGGACTAGCCGTAATGAGCAGTTCTTC	CASRTGTSRNEQFF